Shown below are 20 T cell receptor beta chains from a single sample sequenced in a study of blood T cell repertoires in COVID-19 (dated by TCRdb to 2018 to 2020). The protocol used for the library was the immunoSEQ multiplex PCR assay. TCRdb took over this immuneACCESS table, retaining in-frame rearrangements with V and J assigned. Such tables are incomplete; in checked studies, under half of the missing clones stem from an unresolved V gene, and the remainder is unexplained. The sample table contains 150,000 to 200,000 clones; only one count was recorded for 84% of them. The ten biggest clones cover roughly 3.1% of the sample. The material sequenced was PBMCs or T cells enriched from blood (not recorded which). Receptors originate from a woman aged 25 to 45 who had been exposed to COVID-19.

The chain recombines TRBV2 with TRBJ1-5, with 7 nucleotides matching TRBD1. After removal of 6 bases from V and 3 bases from J, the junction contained 8 bases not matched to a gene. The germline gives CDR1 SNHLY, CDR2 FYNNEI. The CDR3 sequence is 15 residues long. CDR3: CASSPTGSANQPQHF. As DNA, the CDR3 is TGTGCCAGCAGCCCGACAGGGAGTGCCAATCAGCCCCAGCATTTT.

The chain uses TRBV7-8 and TRBJ1-2; maybe TRBD1 (5 bases). The CDR3 totals 14 residues. Trimming stripped 6 bases from V and 3 bases from J, with 14 bases between. The V gene's germline CDR1 is SGHVS and CDR2 FQNEAQ. DNA of the CDR3: TGTGCCAGCAGTCATAAGACGGGGGACTATGGCTACACCTTC. Amino acid sequence: CASSHKTGDYGYTF.

This chain uses TRBV4-1 with TRBJ1-1; 7 bases align to TRBD1. This CDR3 is 15 amino acids long. J was trimmed by 3 bases and V by 4 bases; bases with no gene match: 8. In germline, CDR1 is MGHRA, CDR2 YSYEKL. The CDR3: CASSPVGGADTEAFF. CDR3 sequence (DNA): TGCGCCAGCAGCCCAGTAGGGGGCGCCGACACTGAAGCTTTCTTT.

In its sample, this clone was seen a few times. V is TRBV15 and J is TRBJ1-2; 8 nucleotides line up with TRBD1. The CDR3 has 15 residues. From germline, CDR1 is LNHNV and CDR2 YYDKDF (reference sequence). The J segment lost 6 bases and the V segment lost 2 bases, leaving 8 bases of the junction unmatched. The CDR3 spells CATSRFLQGVNGYTF. The DNA of the CDR3 is TGTGCCACCAGCAGATTCCTACAGGGGGTCAATGGCTACACCTTC.

This clone appeared a few times. The CDR3 coding sequence is TGTGCCAGCAGCCCTGCCTACGAGCAGTACTTC. Translation: CASSPAYEQYF. The gene calls are TRBV7-2 and TRBJ2-7; D call uncertain. V lost 5 bases, J lost 2 bases, and 4 bases lay in between. CDR3 length equals 11 residues. Looked up from germline, CDR1 is SGHTA and CDR2 is FQGNSA.

The chain links TRBV7-9 to TRBJ1-2; tentatively, D is TRBD1 (5 bases). The CDR3 runs to 15 residues. V lost 8 bases and J 4 bases, leaving 20 bases between the germline ends. Looked up from germline, CDR1 is SEHNR and CDR2 is FQNEAQ (reference sequence). CDR3 bases: TGTGCCAGCGGACCTCCAGGACAAACCACCTATGGCTACACCTTC. It yields the protein CASGPPGQTTYGYTF.

A single count supports this clone. V usage is TRBV19 and J usage is TRBJ2-7, with D perhaps matching TRBD1 (6 bases). V was clipped by 5 bases and J by 2 bases, with 10 bases between them. Germline-derived CDR1 and CDR2 are LNHDA and SQIVND (reference sequence). The length of the CDR3 is 13 residues. CDR3 coding DNA: TGTGCCAGTAGTGTAGGACAGCCCTACGAGCAGTACTTC. It is translated as CASSVGQPYEQYF.

This clone has just a few counts. The chain links TRBV19 to TRBJ1-2; 8 nucleotides agree with TRBD1. V lost 3 bases to trimming and J lost 10 bases; unmatched junction nucleotides: 7. The germline V gene has CDR1 LNHDA and CDR2 SQIVND (reference sequence). The CDR3 extends over 13 amino acids. CDR3 protein: CASSMDRESYYTF. In nucleotides, the CDR3 is TGTGCCAGTAGTATGGACAGGGAGTCCTACTACACCTTC.

This sequence joins TRBV6-1 and TRBJ1-2; 12 nucleotides match TRBD1. CDR1 MNHNS and CDR2 SASEGT come from the germline V gene. V was pared by 3 bases and J by 7 bases, with 9 bases of the junction left unmatched. This CDR3 spans 16 amino acids. The CDR3 nucleotides are TGTGCCAGCAGTGAGGTGGGGGACAGGGGGCTCAGTGGCTACACCTTC. This sequence encodes CASSEVGDRGLSGYTF.

V is TRBV12-3 or TRBV12-4 and J is TRBJ2-1, with 9 bases lining up with TRBD2. This CDR3 contains 13 residues. V lost 10 bases, J lost 8 bases, and 9 bases stayed unmatched. CDR3 coding DNA: TGTGCCACCCAGCGGGGGGCGCGGGATGAGCAGTTCTTC. Translating it yields CATQRGARDEQFF.

This chain links TRBV30 with TRBJ1-2, with 9 bases matching TRBD1. The CDR3 totals 17 residues. Germline lookup yields CDR1 GTSNPN and CDR2 SVGIG (reference sequence). J gave up 6 bases and V 5 bases, and 19 bases lay outside the gene matches. For the CDR3, the DNA is TGTGCCTGGCTCCCGATCACGTCGGGACAGGGTGGAAATGGCTACACCTTC. As protein: CAWLPITSGQGGNGYTF.

J is TRBJ1-2 and V is TRBV4-3; the D is unclear. CDR1 is LGHNA, CDR2 YSLEER, per germline. The CDR3 length is 14 residues. The V end was cut by 0 bases, the J end by 3 bases, with 8 bases between. Here the CDR3 reads CASSQDYADYGYTF. The CDR3, as DNA: TGCGCCAGCAGCCAAGACTACGCCGACTATGGCTACACCTTC.

This chain uses TRBV7-9 with TRBJ1-2, with D unresolved. The CDR3 has 16 residues. Germline V gene lookup returns CDR1 SEHNR and CDR2 FQNEAQ (reference sequence). Trimming cost V 5 bases and J 4 bases, with 20 bases left between them. CDR3 bases: TGTGCCAGCAGCCGCCCATTTGAGGGAACTGGCTATGGCTACACCTTC. Translated: CASSRPFEGTGYGYTF.

The chain is built from TRBV30 and TRBJ1-6; 8 bases fit TRBD1. The ends lost 0 bases at V and 10 bases at J; junction bases unmatched: 5. From germline, CDR1 is GTSNPN and CDR2 SVGIG (reference sequence). This CDR3 has 14 residues. CDR3 sequence (DNA): TGTGCCTGGAGTGTTGGACAGGGAGGCTCACCCCTCCACTTT. Translation gives CAWSVGQGGSPLHF.

The chain uses TRBV3-1 (or the pseudogene TRBV3-2) and TRBJ2-7, with 9 bases aligning to TRBD2. The length of the CDR3 is 17 residues. With 4 bases clipped from V and 3 bases from J, the junction kept 13 bases outside the gene matches. Germline CDR1 LGHDT, CDR2 YNNKEL (reference sequence). CDR3 protein: CASSPLLEAGGFYEQYF. CDR3 nucleotides: TGTGCCAGCAGCCCGCTTTTGGAAGCGGGGGGCTTCTACGAGCAGTACTTC.

This clone was counted many times. The rearrangement uses TRBV9 and TRBJ1-2, with D tentatively TRBD1 (5 bases). With 0 bases removed from V and 0 bases from J, the gap between germline ends came to 12 bases. CDR1 is SGDLS and CDR2 is YYNGEE in the germline V gene. This CDR3 is 16 amino acids long. The CDR3 here is CASSVAPGSANYGYTF. The CDR3 DNA reads as TGTGCCAGCAGCGTAGCGCCAGGGTCAGCTAACTATGGCTACACCTTC.

The chain employs TRBV14 and TRBJ1-3; D may be TRBD1 (5 bases). V dropped 4 bases and J dropped 0 bases, with 13 bases sitting between them. The CDR3 consists of 16 residues. Germline CDR1 and CDR2: SGHDN and FVKESK. Written as DNA, the CDR3 is TGTGCCAGCAGCCTTCAACAGGTCCCCTCTGGAAACACCATATATTTT. Its protein is CASSLQQVPSGNTIYF.

The count of this clone is one. CDR3 DNA: TGCAGCGTTCTAAGGGGGAGCACAGATACGCAGTATTTT. This gives the protein CSVLRGSTDTQYF. V and J are TRBV29-1 and TRBJ2-3; D perhaps matches TRBD1 (6 bases). CDR3 size: 13 residues. Germline CDR1 is SQVTM and CDR2 is ANQGSEA. Trimming pared 5 bases from V and 0 bases from J, leaving 9 bases between.

The rearrangement uses TRBV18 and TRBJ2-5; perhaps TRBD2 as D (5 bases). V gave up 2 bases and J gave up 5 bases, with 27 bases separating them. CDR3 size: 19 residues. Per the germline V gene, CDR1 is KGHSH and CDR2 is LQKENI. The DNA of the CDR3 is TGTGCCAGCTCACCAGAGGGTTATAGAGGTTTTATGTTAACGGAGACCCAGTACTTC. It specifies CASSPEGYRGFMLTETQYF.

The V call is TRBV20-1, the J call TRBJ2-7; 7 nucleotides align to TRBD1. CDR1 and CDR2 (germline): DFQATT, SNEGSKA (reference sequence). The CDR3 sequence is 11 residues long. The trim removed 6 bases at V and 6 bases at J, leaving 5 bases unmatched. The CDR3 sequence is CSAWTGGEQYF. CDR3 coding DNA: TGCAGTGCGTGGACAGGCGGCGAGCAGTACTTC.